Presented here are 27 T cell receptor beta chains from one specimen sequenced in a study of yellow fever vaccine responses in identical twins. TCRdb called the RT-PCR reads again in MiXCR, with one record for every CDR3 protein. The sample lists about 2,500 distinct CDR3 sequences, about 90% seen once, with around 4.6% in the top ten. Material: T cells from blood (PBMCs), unsorted or a sorted subset (not recorded which), obtained before or after yellow fever vaccination (not recorded which). The receptor source for this set is a woman aged 18-29 years who received the yellow fever vaccine.

This chain connects TRBV4-1 to TRBJ1-5; no clear D gene. Germline loops: CDR1 MGHRA, CDR2 YSYEKL. The CDR3 extends over 13 amino acids. The V end lost 0 bases, the J end lost 4 bases, and 4 bases lay between the germline ends. The CDR3 sequence: CASSQDKNQPQHF. CDR3 nucleotide sequence: TGCGCCAGCAGCCAAGATAAAAATCAGCCCCAGCATTTT.

CDR3 loop: CASSKTGLADNEQFF. CDR3 in DNA: TGTGCCAGCAGCAAGACAGGACTAGCGGACAATGAGCAGTTCTTC. This sequence joins TRBV21-1 and TRBJ2-1; TRBD2 is taken as the D call from the table, unchecked against the DNA. TRBV21-1 is noted as a pseudogene. CDR3 size: 15 residues.

The gene calls are TRBV4-1 and TRBJ1-2; the D gene is possibly TRBD1 (6 bases). Trimming took 3 bases from V and 8 from J, leaving 13 bases between them. This CDR3 has 13 residues. Germline values: CDR1 MGHRA, CDR2 YSYEKL. The CDR3 DNA follows: TGCGCCAGCAGCCAGCCCTCCGGGGGCGGCTACACCTTC. It specifies CASSQPSGGGYTF.

This rearrangement joins TRBV18 to TRBJ2-7; D not resolved. CDR3 size: 14 residues. Germline CDR1 KGHSH, CDR2 LQKENI. V shed 0 bases and J shed 2 bases, with 8 bases lying between them. CDR3 coding DNA: TGTGCCAGCTCACCACCCGAAAAGACCTACGAGCAGTACTTC. Translated: CASSPPEKTYEQYF.

J is TRBJ2-7 and V is TRBV29-1; D is possibly TRBD1 (7 bases). The germline V gene encodes CDR1 SQVTM and CDR2 ANQGSEA. V was pared by 6 bases and J by 6 bases, with 12 bases between. This CDR3 spans 11 amino acids. CDR3 residues: CSVRQGGEQYF. In nucleotides, the CDR3 is TGCAGCGTCCGACAGGGAGGCGAGCAGTACTTC.

J is TRBJ2-1 and V is TRBV6-1, with TRBD2 matching over 13 bases. V lost 8 bases to trimming and J lost 7 bases; unmatched junction nucleotides: 5. The CDR3 is 14 amino acids. Germline lookup yields CDR1 MNHNS and CDR2 SASEGT. CDR3 bases: TGTGCCAGCGGAACTAGCGGGGGGGCTAATGAGCAGTTCTTC. Its protein is CASGTSGGANEQFF.

This clonotype was seen once. This chain uses TRBV3-1 with TRBJ1-6; maybe TRBD1 (6 bases). The V gene lost 0 bases and the J gene lost 7 bases, with 7 bases spanning the gap. This CDR3 has 14 residues. From germline, CDR1 is LGHDT and CDR2 YNNKEL (reference sequence). CDR3 DNA sequence: TGTGCCAGCAGCCAAGATCAGGGGAATTCACCCCTCCACTTT. This encodes CASSQDQGNSPLHF.

The rearrangement uses TRBV14 and TRBJ2-3, with no clear D. The CDR3 totals 11 residues. V lost 0 bases and J lost 9, with 4 bases in between. Germline loops: CDR1 SGHDN, CDR2 FVKESK. CDR3 amino acids: CASSQERTQYF. CDR3 DNA sequence: TGTGCCAGCAGCCAAGAGAGGACGCAGTATTTT.

The chain links TRBV29-1 to TRBJ2-2; D call uncertain. Trimming took 6 bases from V and 1 from J, leaving 12 bases between them. The CDR3 runs 14 residues. Per germline, CDR1 SQVTM and CDR2 ANQGSEA. CDR3 DNA sequence: TGCAGCGTGGATAACAGATTGAACACCGGGGAGCTGTTTTTT. Translating gives CSVDNRLNTGELFF.

J is TRBJ2-4 and V is TRBV10-1, with 7 bases aligning to TRBD1. The V gene end was trimmed by 5 bases and the J gene end by 3 bases; junction bases not matched to a gene: 19. Germline V gives CDR1 WNHNN, CDR2 SYGVQD (reference sequence). The CDR3 runs to 19 residues. The CDR3 DNA reads as TGCGCCAGCAGTTCCCCCGGGACAGCCCCCTCTTCGGTCAAAAACATTCAGTACTTC. Residues: CASSSPGTAPSSVKNIQYF.

The V call is TRBV23-1, the J call TRBJ1-4; 7 bases align to TRBD1. TRBV23-1 is classed as an ORF, of uncertain function. Losses at the gene ends were 5 bases for V and 8 bases for J; bases not matched to a gene: 8. The CDR3 extends over 14 amino acids. CDR3 nucleotides: TGCGCCAGCAGTTGCTTACAGGGGAAAGAAAAACTGTTTTTT. This gives the protein CASSCLQGKEKLFF.

The gene calls are TRBV29-1 and TRBJ1-2; no definite D call. Germline CDR1 and CDR2: SQVTM and ANQGSEA. The V end lost 2 bases, the J end lost 7 bases, and 14 bases lay between the germline ends. The CDR3 is 13 residues long. CDR3 nucleotide sequence: TGCAGCGTTGAAACCCCAGGAAAGGGTGGCTACACCTTC. This codes for CSVETPGKGGYTF.

This clonotype was picked up one time. The V call is TRBV20-1, the J call TRBJ2-7; D is ambiguous. This CDR3 region has 14 residues. Germline CDR1 is DFQATT and CDR2 is SNEGSKA (reference sequence). V lost 1 base, J lost 3 bases, and 13 bases lay in between. The CDR3 region has the DNA TGCAGTGCTAGAGTGACGCAGTCAGTCTACGAGCAGTACTTC. It codes for CSARVTQSVYEQYF.

The rearrangement uses TRBV10-3 and TRBJ1-1; D remains ambiguous. The CDR3 contains 14 residues. CDR1 is ENHRY, CDR2 SYGVKD, per germline. V was cut by 3 bases and J by 4 bases, with 12 bases left in between. The CDR3, as DNA: TGTGCCATCAGTGATGGAGGGCTGCGCACTGAAGCTTTCTTT. Translating gives CAISDGGLRTEAFF.

This chain uses TRBV11-1 with TRBJ2-3; no reliable D call. With 5 bases removed from V and 3 bases from J, the gap between germline ends came to 18 bases. The germline V gene has CDR1 SGHAT and CDR2 FQDESV (reference sequence). The CDR3 runs to 16 residues. The CDR3 sequence is CASSLHKTSPTDTQYF. CDR3 nucleotide sequence: TGTGCCAGCAGCCTACACAAGACCAGCCCGACAGATACGCAGTATTTT.

This chain connects TRBV4-3 to TRBJ2-7; TRBD2 matches 9 bases. There are 16 residues in the CDR3. The trim removed 5 bases at V and 7 bases at J, leaving 15 bases unmatched. The germline CDR1 and CDR2 sequences are LGHNA and YSLEER. This CDR3 reads CASSAGLTSGYYEQYF. The CDR3 bases are TGCGCCAGCAGCGCGGGGTTGACTAGCGGATATTATGAGCAGTACTTC.

The chain carries TRBV20-1 and TRBJ2-7; D may be TRBD1 or TRBD2 (5 bases each). V lost 2 bases and J lost 0, with 8 bases in between. The CDR3 runs 13 residues. CDR1 is DFQATT, CDR2 SNEGSKA, per germline (reference sequence). The DNA of the CDR3 is TGCAGTGCTAGATCGGGGCTCTCCTACGAGCAGTACTTC. Residues: CSARSGLSYEQYF.

In its sample, this clonotype was seen a few times. The V call is TRBV4-2, the J call TRBJ2-5; 7 nucleotides match TRBD1. V trimming: 0 bases; J trimming: 2 bases; junction bases outside the gene matches: 6. This CDR3 comprises 16 residues. Germline V gene sequence: CDR1 LGHNA, CDR2 YNFKEQ. CDR3 coding DNA: TGTGCCAGCAGCCAAGATTTCGGGACAGCACAAGAGACCCAGTACTTC. Its translation: CASSQDFGTAQETQYF.

This clonotype was seen more than once but under ten times. V is TRBV6-4 and J is TRBJ2-1; the match to TRBD2 covers 12 bases. This CDR3 region has 15 residues. The V segment lost 6 bases and the J segment 8 bases; nucleotides outside the gene matches: 8. Germline V CDR1 and CDR2: MRHNA, SNTAGT. Here the CDR3 reads CASSTTSGGNDEQFF. CDR3 coding DNA: TGTGCCAGCAGCACAACTAGCGGGGGGAACGATGAGCAGTTCTTC.

Only one count was recorded for this clonotype. The chain is built from TRBV11-2 and TRBJ2-7, with TRBD2 matching 10 bases. V gave up 2 bases and J gave up 0 bases; unmatched junction bases: 10. The CDR3 runs 18 residues. CDR1 SGHAT and CDR2 FQNNGV come from the germline V gene. The CDR3 region is CASSLPSGSGLLSYEQYF. As DNA, the CDR3 is TGTGCCAGCAGCTTACCTAGCGGGAGTGGTCTTCTCTCCTACGAGCAGTACTTC.

This clonotype was found once. This rearrangement joins TRBV6-6 to TRBJ2-1; 10 bases fit TRBD2. The CDR3 spans 14 residues. J lost 6 bases, V lost 5 bases, and 4 bases had no gene match. Per the germline V gene, CDR1 is MNHNY and CDR2 is SVGAGI (reference sequence). The CDR3 is CASSTSGTLNEQFF. CDR3 sequence (DNA): TGTGCCAGCAGTACTAGCGGGACCCTCAATGAGCAGTTCTTC.

This rearrangement joins TRBV20-1 to TRBJ2-2; no reliable D call. The V end was cut by 1 base, the J end by 4 bases, with 16 bases between. Looked up from germline, CDR1 is DFQATT and CDR2 is SNEGSKA (reference sequence). The CDR3 loop spans 16 amino acids. CDR3 amino acids: CSARGKAFGVTGELFF. The CDR3 nucleotides are TGCAGTGCTAGAGGAAAGGCCTTTGGCGTCACCGGGGAGCTGTTTTTT.

This rearrangement joins TRBV10-3 to TRBJ2-7; tentatively, D is TRBD1 (6 bases). The germline gives CDR1 ENHRY, CDR2 SYGVKD. The length of the CDR3 is 13 residues. The ends were cut back, 6 bases at V and 0 bases at J, with 9 bases in the middle. The CDR3 sequence: CAIRGTSSYEQYF. The CDR3 nucleotides read TGTGCCATCAGGGGGACATCCTCCTACGAGCAGTACTTC.

This rearrangement joins TRBV4-2 to TRBJ2-1; 16 nucleotides line up with TRBD2. Germline loops: CDR1 LGHNA, CDR2 YNFKEQ. The CDR3 has 18 amino acids. V lost 0 bases to trimming and J lost 9 bases; unmatched junction nucleotides: 8. The DNA of the CDR3 is TGTGCCAGCAGCCAAGACGGGACTAGCGGGGGGGTTACCCTTGAGCAGTTCTTC. It codes for CASSQDGTSGGVTLEQFF.

The chain has TRBV6-5 and TRBJ1-1; the D is unclear. Germline V gives CDR1 MNHEY, CDR2 SVGAGI. The CDR3 consists of 13 residues. The V end lost 1 base, the J end lost 0 bases, and 3 bases lay between the germline ends. The CDR3 spells CASSYLVNTEAFF. The CDR3 DNA reads TGTGCCAGCAGTTACTTGGTGAACACTGAAGCTTTCTTT.

The rearrangement links TRBV7-9 to TRBJ2-7, with D perhaps TRBD2 (6 bases). This CDR3 spans 13 amino acids. Germline CDR1 reads SEHNR; CDR2 reads FQNEAQ (reference sequence). Between the trimmed V and J ends, which lost 2 bases and 8 bases, there was a span of 13 bases. The CDR3 coding sequence is TGTGCCAGCAGCTTAACCCCGGGGGAGAAGCAGTACTTC. It encodes CASSLTPGEKQYF.

This clonotype has more than one count but fewer than ten. The chain links TRBV11-1 to TRBJ2-3; D possibly corresponds to TRBD1 (5 bases). This CDR3 is 15 amino acids long. Looked up from germline, CDR1 is SGHAT and CDR2 is FQDESV (reference sequence). The V end lost 2 bases, the J end lost 0 bases, and 9 bases lay between the germline ends. In nucleotides, the CDR3 is TGTGCCAGCAGCTTACTCCCAGGGAGCACAGATACGCAGTATTTT. This sequence encodes CASSLLPGSTDTQYF.